The 9 T cell receptor beta chains below all came from one sample that was sequenced in a study of control samples from healthy donors and cancer patients. TCRdb's copy holds only in-frame clones and misses some; the assay was immunoSEQ multiplex PCR. This repertoire shows roughly 100,000 clones, around 89% found once; its top ten account for 7.8%. The material sequenced was blood. These receptors originate from a man younger than 40 in good health.

V is TRBV11-2 and J is TRBJ2-5; D might be TRBD1 (5 bases). The CDR3 sequence is 15 residues long. The germline CDR1 and CDR2 sequences are SGHAT and FQNNGV. Trimming removed 1 base from V and 7 bases from J, with 16 bases in between. This CDR3 is CASSLGWGGGGTQYF. CDR3 nucleotide sequence: TGTGCCAGCAGCTTAGGTTGGGGCGGTGGTGGGACCCAGTACTTC. Variable domain in full (rest from reference TRBV11-2 and TRBJ2-5): EAGVAQSPRYKIIEKRQSVAFWCNPISGHATLYWYQQILGQGPKLLIQFQNNGVVDDSQLPKDRFSAERLKGVDSTLKIQPAKLEDSAVYLCASSLGWGGGGTQYFGPGTRLLVL.

The V call is TRBV28, the J call TRBJ1-1; D is perhaps TRBD1 (6 bases). This CDR3 contains 16 residues. Looked up from germline, CDR1 is MDHEN and CDR2 is SYDVKM. V was trimmed by 6 bases and J by 1 base, leaving 18 bases between them. The CDR3 nucleotides are TGTGCCAGCAGCCCCGGGGGGGCAGGCCAGAACACTGAAGCTTTCTTT. It codes for CASSPGGAGQNTEAFF.

The chain's CDR3 is CASSPLKDQPQHF. CDR3 nucleotide sequence: TGTGCCAGCTCACCCCTAAAAGATCAGCCCCAGCATTTT. The chain uses TRBV18 and TRBJ1-5; D is ambiguous. Germline V gene lookup returns CDR1 KGHSH and CDR2 LQKENI. V lost 3 bases and J lost 5, with 8 bases in between. The CDR3 totals 13 residues.

This chain joins TRBV18 and TRBJ1-6; D unresolved. The germline V gene has CDR1 KGHSH and CDR2 LQKENI. Deletions cut 3 bases from V and 9 bases from J, with 9 bases between. CDR3 length equals 13 residues. DNA of the CDR3: TGTGCCAGCTCACCGGATCCCGCTTCACCCCTCCACTTT. Amino acids: CASSPDPASPLHF.

The chain is built from TRBV30 and TRBJ1-1; 9 positions agree with TRBD1. Germline V CDR1 and CDR2: GTSNPN, SVGIG (reference sequence). Germline trimming cut 5 bases from V and 7 bases from J; bases unmatched to any gene: 8. This CDR3 has 13 residues. DNA for the CDR3: TGTGCCTGGGGTCCCGGGACAGGGATTGAAGCTTTCTTT. This encodes CAWGPGTGIEAFF.

The chain is built from TRBV6-5 and TRBJ2-2; perhaps TRBD2 as D (6 bases). The germline CDR1 and CDR2 sequences are MNHEY and SVGAGI. Trimming removed 5 bases from V and 1 base from J, with 11 bases in between. The CDR3 contains 15 residues. The CDR3 protein is CASSRDFMNTGELFF. CDR3 in DNA: TGTGCCAGCAGTCGGGACTTCATGAACACCGGGGAGCTGTTTTTT.

The CDR3 loop reads CASSVSAQGTGGNTIYF. CDR3 coding DNA: TGCGCCAGCAGCGTATCGGCGCAGGGGACGGGTGGAAACACCATATATTTT. The gene calls are TRBV5-1 and TRBJ1-3; D possibly corresponds to TRBD1 (6 bases). This CDR3 spans 17 amino acids. The germline gives CDR1 SGHRS, CDR2 YFSETQ. V was cut by 4 bases and J by 3 bases, with 20 bases left in between.

This clone is a singleton in its sample. The chain has TRBV2 and TRBJ1-5, with D perhaps assigned TRBD1 or TRBD2 (6 bases each). The J call could be wrong; TRBJ2-3 is a better fit for the DNA end. This CDR3 comprises 15 residues. CDR1 is SNHLY, CDR2 FYNNEI, per germline. CDR3 nucleotides: TGTGCCAGCAATGAGGGGGGTATGGGCAATCAGCCCCAGTATTTT. This codes for CASNEGGMGNQPQYF.

J is TRBJ1-1 and V is TRBV5-5; D is possibly TRBD1 (6 bases). The CDR3 consists of 14 residues. Trimming cost V 2 bases and J 4 bases, with 12 bases left between them. Germline V gene sequence: CDR1 SGHKS, CDR2 YYEKEE (reference sequence). CDR3 sequence (DNA): TGTGCCAGCAGCTTAGACAGGTCGGTCACTGAAGCTTTCTTT. This codes for CASSLDRSVTEAFF.